The sequence of this T cell receptor beta chain was determined in a study of radiotherapy plus CTLA-4 blockade in lung cancer. Study in general: For 18% of patients, objective responses occurred, and about 33% had disease control.

Profiling relied on immunoSEQ multiplex PCR, and the TCRdb table lists in-frame clones only, not all of them. The sample contains 80,000 to 100,000 clones, roughly 74% of which appear only once. Regarding this clone: Its specificity is unknown.

Whole-study results and caveats: In blood, after radiotherapy plus ipilimumab, tumor-derived TCR clones expanded.

Sequencing was performed on peripheral blood, taken from a patient treated with radiotherapy plus ipilimumab. This clonotype originated in a human donor with non-small cell lung cancer who had a partial response to radiotherapy plus ipilimumab. Some clones in this sample may be carry-over from other donors' samples.

DNA of the CDR3: TGCGCCAGCAGTGCGGGAAGCTCCTACAATGAGCAGTTCTTC. Residues: CASSAGSSYNEQFF. The V gene is TRBV5-1, the J gene TRBJ2-1; tentatively, D is TRBD2 (6 bases). V lost 5 bases and J 0 bases, leaving 9 bases between the germline ends. The length of the CDR3 is 14 residues. Germline V gives CDR1 SGHRS, CDR2 YFSETQ.